Presented here are 8 T cell receptor beta chains from one specimen sequenced in a study of T cell responses to AZD1222 COVID-19 vaccine. Sequencing used immunoSEQ multiplex PCR; TCRdb keeps in-frame clones, though not all of them. The table lists around 90,000 clones, approximately 90% of them singletons, with roughly 15% in the top ten. The starting material was peripheral blood, obtained on day 0 of AZD1222 vaccination. The receptor source for this set is an adult in good health.

This clone was picked up one time. This chain links TRBV21-1 with TRBJ2-5; TRBD1, the D gene given by the table, was not confirmed from the DNA. TRBV21-1 is classified as a pseudogene. The CDR3 totals 19 residues. CDR3 in amino acids: CASSKWGWTGAQGQETQYF. CDR3 DNA: TGTGCCAGCAGCAAATGGGGGTGGACAGGGGCGCAGGGCCAAGAGACCCAGTACTTC.

The chain is built from TRBV19 and TRBJ2-7, with D maybe TRBD1 (6 bases). This CDR3 region has 15 residues. V lost 5 bases to trimming and J lost 0 bases, with 14 bases between them. Germline V gene data show CDR1 as LNHDA and CDR2 as SQIVND (reference sequence). Here the CDR3 reads CASSLGAGSSYEQYF. CDR3 bases: TGTGCCAGTAGTCTGGGGGCGGGTAGCTCCTACGAGCAGTACTTC.

V usage is TRBV5-8 and J usage is TRBJ1-2, with TRBD1 matching 11 bases. With 4 bases clipped from V and 7 bases from J, the junction kept 15 bases outside the gene matches. CDR1 and CDR2 (germline): SGHTS, YDEGEE. The CDR3 runs to 17 residues. The CDR3 DNA reads as TGTGCCAGCAGCCCGAGACTCGGACAGGGGGCGTCGGGTGGCTACACCTTC. Protein sequence: CASSPRLGQGASGGYTF.

J is TRBJ2-7 and V is TRBV3-1 (or the pseudogene TRBV3-2), with TRBD2 as a possible D gene (5 bases). Per the germline V gene, CDR1 is LGHDT and CDR2 is YNNKEL (reference sequence). This CDR3 has 14 residues. The V and J ends lost 0 bases and 3 bases respectively, with 9 bases between them. CDR3 amino acids: CASSQEGGLYEQYF. CDR3 DNA: TGTGCCAGCAGCCAAGAAGGCGGACTCTACGAGCAGTACTTC.

The V and J genes are TRBV18 and TRBJ1-1; D gene uncertain. V was pared by 2 bases and J by 4 bases, with 17 bases between. The CDR3 loop spans 16 amino acids. CDR1 is KGHSH, CDR2 LQKENI, per germline. The DNA for the CDR3 is TGTGCCAGCTCACCAACGAGGAATGGGATAGGCACTGAAGCTTTCTTT. Translation gives CASSPTRNGIGTEAFF.

This clone was detected once. This sequence joins TRBV6-5 and TRBJ2-2; 8 bases align to TRBD1. Germline loops: CDR1 MNHEY, CDR2 SVGAGI. The junction had 4 bases not matched to a gene; V was cut back by 1 base and J by 6 bases. The CDR3 length is 15 residues. The CDR3 loop is CASSYLQGASGELFF. CDR3 in DNA: TGTGCCAGCAGTTACTTGCAGGGGGCATCCGGGGAGCTGTTTTTT.

The chain employs TRBV6-5 and TRBJ2-5, with TRBD2 matching over 11 bases. Per germline, CDR1 MNHEY and CDR2 SVGAGI. The CDR3 totals 12 residues. CDR3 sequence reads: CASGGAGETQYF. CDR3 nucleotide sequence: TGTGCTAGCGGGGGGGCGGGTGAGACCCAGTACTTC.

V and J are TRBV14 and TRBJ1-1; D possibly corresponds to TRBD1 (5 bases). The germline CDR1 and CDR2 sequences are SGHDN and FVKESK. V gave up 2 bases and J gave up 8 bases, with 9 bases separating them. CDR3 size: 12 residues. The CDR3 here is CASSQRDGEAFF. The CDR3 region has the DNA TGTGCCAGCAGCCAACGGGACGGAGAAGCTTTCTTT. The whole variable domain, remainder taken from reference TRBV14 and TRBJ1-1, is EAGVTQFPSHSVIEKGQTVTLRCDPISGHDNLYWYRRVMGKEIKFLLHFVKESKQDESGMPNNRFLAERTGGTYSTLKVQPAELEDSGVYFCASSQRDGEAFFGQGTRLTVV.